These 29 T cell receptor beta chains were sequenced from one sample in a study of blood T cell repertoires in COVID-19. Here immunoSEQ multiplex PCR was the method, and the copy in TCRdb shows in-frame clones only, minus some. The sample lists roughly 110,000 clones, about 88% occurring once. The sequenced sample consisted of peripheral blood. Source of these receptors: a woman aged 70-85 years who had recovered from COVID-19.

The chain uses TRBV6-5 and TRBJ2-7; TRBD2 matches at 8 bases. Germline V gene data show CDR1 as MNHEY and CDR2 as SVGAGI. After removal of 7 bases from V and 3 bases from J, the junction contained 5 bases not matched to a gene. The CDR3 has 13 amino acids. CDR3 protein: CASKGLVLYEQYF. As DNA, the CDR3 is TGTGCCAGCAAGGGACTAGTTCTCTACGAGCAGTACTTC.

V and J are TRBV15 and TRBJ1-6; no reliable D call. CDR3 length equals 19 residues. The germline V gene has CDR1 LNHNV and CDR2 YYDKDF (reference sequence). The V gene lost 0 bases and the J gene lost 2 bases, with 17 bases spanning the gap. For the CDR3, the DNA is TGTGCCACCAGCAGAGATATAATCCAGTCCGGGACCTATAATTCACCCCTCCACTTT. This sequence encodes CATSRDIIQSGTYNSPLHF.

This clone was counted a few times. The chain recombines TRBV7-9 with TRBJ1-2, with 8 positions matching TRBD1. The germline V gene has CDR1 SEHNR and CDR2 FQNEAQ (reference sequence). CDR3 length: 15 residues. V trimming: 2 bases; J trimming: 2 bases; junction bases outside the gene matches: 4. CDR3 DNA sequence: TGTGCCAGCAGCTTATCACAGGGGGTAAACTATGGCTACACCTTC. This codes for CASSLSQGVNYGYTF.

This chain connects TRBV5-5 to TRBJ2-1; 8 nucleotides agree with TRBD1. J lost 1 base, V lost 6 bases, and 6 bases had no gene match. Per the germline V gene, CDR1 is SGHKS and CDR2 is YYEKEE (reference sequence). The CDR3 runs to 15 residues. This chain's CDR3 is CASILRTGSYNEQFF. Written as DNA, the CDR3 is TGTGCCAGCATCCTTAGGACAGGGTCCTACAATGAGCAGTTCTTC.

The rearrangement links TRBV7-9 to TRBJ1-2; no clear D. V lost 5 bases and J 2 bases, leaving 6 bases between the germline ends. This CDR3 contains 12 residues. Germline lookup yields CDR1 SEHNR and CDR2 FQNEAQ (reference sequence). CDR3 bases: TGTGCCAGCAGCCGCCTAAACTATGGCTACACCTTC. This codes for CASSRLNYGYTF.

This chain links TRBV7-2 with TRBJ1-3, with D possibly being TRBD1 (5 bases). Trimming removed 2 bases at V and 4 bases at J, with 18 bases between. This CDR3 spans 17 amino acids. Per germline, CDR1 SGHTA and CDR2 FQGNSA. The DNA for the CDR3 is TGTGCCAGCAGCTTATTAGCCCCAGGGTCGAGGGGAAACACCATATATTTT. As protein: CASSLLAPGSRGNTIYF.

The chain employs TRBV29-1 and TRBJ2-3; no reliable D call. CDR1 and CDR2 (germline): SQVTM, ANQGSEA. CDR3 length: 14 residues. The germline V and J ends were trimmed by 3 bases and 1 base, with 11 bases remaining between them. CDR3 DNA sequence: TGCAGCGTTGAGTCCCAACTACGCACAGATACGCAGTATTTT. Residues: CSVESQLRTDTQYF.

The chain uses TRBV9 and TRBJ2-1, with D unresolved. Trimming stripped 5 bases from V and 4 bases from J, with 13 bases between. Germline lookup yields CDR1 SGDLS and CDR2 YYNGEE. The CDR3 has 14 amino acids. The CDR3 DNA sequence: TGTGCCAGCAGTCCCACTATGCGATACAATGAGCAGTTCTTC. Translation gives CASSPTMRYNEQFF.

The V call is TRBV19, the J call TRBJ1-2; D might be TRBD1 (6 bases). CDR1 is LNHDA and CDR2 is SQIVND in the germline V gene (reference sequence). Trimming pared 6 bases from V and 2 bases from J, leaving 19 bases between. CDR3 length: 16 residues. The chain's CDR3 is CASRLQGGPSNYGYTF. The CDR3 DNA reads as TGTGCCAGTAGGCTACAGGGTGGTCCGTCCAACTATGGCTACACCTTC.

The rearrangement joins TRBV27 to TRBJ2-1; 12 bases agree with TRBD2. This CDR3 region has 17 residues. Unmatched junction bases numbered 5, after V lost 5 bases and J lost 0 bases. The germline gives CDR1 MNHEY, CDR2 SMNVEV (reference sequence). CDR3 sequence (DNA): TGTGCCAGCAGTATGTTGACTAGCGGGAGCTCCTACAATGAGCAGTTCTTC. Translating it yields CASSMLTSGSSYNEQFF.

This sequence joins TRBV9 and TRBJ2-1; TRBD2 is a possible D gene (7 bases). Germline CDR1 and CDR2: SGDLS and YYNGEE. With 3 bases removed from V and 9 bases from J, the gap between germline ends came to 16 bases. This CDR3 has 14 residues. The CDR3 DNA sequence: TGTGCCAGCAGCGCCGTAGGGGGGGTTACTGAGCAGTTCTTC. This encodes CASSAVGGVTEQFF.

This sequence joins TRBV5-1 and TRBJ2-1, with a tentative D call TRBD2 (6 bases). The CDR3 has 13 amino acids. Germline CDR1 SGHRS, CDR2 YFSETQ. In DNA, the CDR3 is TGCGACGCCGGGACTGCGAGGGGCAATGAGCAGTTCTTC. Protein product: CDAGTARGNEQFF.

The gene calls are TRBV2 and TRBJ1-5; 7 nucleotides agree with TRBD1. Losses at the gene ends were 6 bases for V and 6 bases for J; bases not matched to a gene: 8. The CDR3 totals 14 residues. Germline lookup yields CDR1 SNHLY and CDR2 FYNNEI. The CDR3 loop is CASSREGGGQPQHF. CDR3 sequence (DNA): TGTGCCAGCAGCAGGGAAGGGGGCGGTCAGCCCCAGCATTTT.

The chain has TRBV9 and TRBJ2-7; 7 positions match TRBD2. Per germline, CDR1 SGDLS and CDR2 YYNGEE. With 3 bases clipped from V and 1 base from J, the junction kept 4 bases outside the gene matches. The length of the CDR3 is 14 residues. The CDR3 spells CASSGGGGSYEQYF. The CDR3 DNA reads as TGTGCCAGCAGCGGCGGGGGAGGGTCCTACGAGCAGTACTTC.

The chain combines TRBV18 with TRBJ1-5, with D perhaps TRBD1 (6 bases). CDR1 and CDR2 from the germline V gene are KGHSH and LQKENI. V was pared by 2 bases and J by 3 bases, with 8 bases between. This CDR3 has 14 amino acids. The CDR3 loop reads CASSPTGPNQPQHF. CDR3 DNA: TGTGCCAGCTCACCAACAGGGCCCAATCAGCCCCAGCATTTT.

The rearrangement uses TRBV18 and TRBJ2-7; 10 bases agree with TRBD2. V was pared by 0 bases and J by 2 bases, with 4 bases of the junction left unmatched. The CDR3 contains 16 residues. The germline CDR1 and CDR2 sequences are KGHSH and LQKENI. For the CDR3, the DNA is TGTGCCAGCTCACCACCTGGGACTAGCGCTACCTACGAGCAGTACTTC. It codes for CASSPPGTSATYEQYF.

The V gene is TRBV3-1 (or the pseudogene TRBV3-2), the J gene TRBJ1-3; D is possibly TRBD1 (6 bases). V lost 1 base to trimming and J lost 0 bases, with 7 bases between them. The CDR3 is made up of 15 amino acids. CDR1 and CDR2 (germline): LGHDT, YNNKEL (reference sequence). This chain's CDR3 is CASSQGTDSGNTIYF. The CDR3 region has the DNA TGTGCCAGCAGCCAAGGGACAGACTCTGGAAACACCATATATTTT.

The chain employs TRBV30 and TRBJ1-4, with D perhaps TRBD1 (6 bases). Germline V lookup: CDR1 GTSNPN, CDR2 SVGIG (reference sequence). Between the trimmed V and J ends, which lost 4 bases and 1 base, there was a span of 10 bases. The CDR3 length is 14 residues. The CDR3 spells CAWNQGLTNEKLFF. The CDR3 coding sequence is TGTGCCTGGAACCAGGGGCTAACTAATGAAAAACTGTTTTTT. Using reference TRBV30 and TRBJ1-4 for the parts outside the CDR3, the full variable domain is SQTIHQWPATLVQPVGSPLSLECTVEGTSNPNLYWYRQAAGRGLQLLFYSVGIGQISSEVPQNLSASRPQDRQFILSSKKLLLSDSGFYLCAWNQGLTNEKLFFGSGTQLSVL.

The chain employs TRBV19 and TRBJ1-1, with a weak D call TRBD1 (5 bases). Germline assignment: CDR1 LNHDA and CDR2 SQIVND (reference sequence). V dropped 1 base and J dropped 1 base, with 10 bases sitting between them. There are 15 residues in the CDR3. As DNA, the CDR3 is TGTGCCAGTAGTATAGCATGGGGGGGGAACACTGAAGCTTTCTTT. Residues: CASSIAWGGNTEAFF.

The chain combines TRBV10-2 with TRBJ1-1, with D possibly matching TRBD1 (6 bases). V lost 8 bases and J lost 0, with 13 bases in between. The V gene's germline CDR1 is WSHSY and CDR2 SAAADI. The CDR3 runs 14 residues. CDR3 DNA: TGCGCCAGCCGGCAACAGGGAATGAACACTGAAGCTTTCTTT. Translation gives CASRQQGMNTEAFF.

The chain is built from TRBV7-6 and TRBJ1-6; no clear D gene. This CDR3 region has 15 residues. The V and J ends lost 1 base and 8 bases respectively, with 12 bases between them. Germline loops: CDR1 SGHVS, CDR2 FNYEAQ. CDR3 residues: CASSLVAIRDSPLHF. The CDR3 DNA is TGTGCCAGCAGCTTAGTGGCAATTCGGGATTCACCCCTCCACTTT.

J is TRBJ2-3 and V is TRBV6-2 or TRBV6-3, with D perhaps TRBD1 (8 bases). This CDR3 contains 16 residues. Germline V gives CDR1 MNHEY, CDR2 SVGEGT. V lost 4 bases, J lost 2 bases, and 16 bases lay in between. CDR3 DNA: TGTGCCAGCAGTTCCCGGGGGGACAGGCCCACAGATACGCAGTATTTT. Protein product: CASSSRGDRPTDTQYF.

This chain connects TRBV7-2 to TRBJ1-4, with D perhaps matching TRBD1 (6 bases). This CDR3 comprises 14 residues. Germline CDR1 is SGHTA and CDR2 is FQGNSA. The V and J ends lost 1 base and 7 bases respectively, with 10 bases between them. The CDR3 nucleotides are TGTGCCAGCAGCTTAGACAGGGTATCTGAAAAACTGTTTTTT. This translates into CASSLDRVSEKLFF. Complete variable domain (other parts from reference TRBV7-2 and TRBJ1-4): GAGVSQSPSNKVTEKGKDVELRCDPISGHTALYWYRQSLGQGLEFLIYFQGNSAPDKSGLPSDRFSAERTGGSVSTLTIQRTQQEDSAVYLCASSLDRVSEKLFFGSGTQLSVL.

As DNA, the CDR3 is TGTGCCAGCAGTCCGGGGCAAGAGACCCAGTACTTC. Protein sequence: CASSPGQETQYF. The V and J genes are TRBV6-1 and TRBJ2-5, with D tentatively TRBD2 (5 bases). With 5 bases removed from V and 2 bases from J, the gap between germline ends came to 6 bases. CDR1 and CDR2 from the germline V gene are MNHNS and SASEGT. The CDR3 runs to 12 residues.

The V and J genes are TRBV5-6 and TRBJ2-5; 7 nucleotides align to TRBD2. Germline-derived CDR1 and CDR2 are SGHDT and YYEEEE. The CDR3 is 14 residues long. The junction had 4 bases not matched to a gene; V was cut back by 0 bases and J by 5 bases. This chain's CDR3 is CASSLGGRVETQYF. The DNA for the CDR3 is TGTGCCAGCAGCTTGGGCGGGAGAGTGGAGACCCAGTACTTC.

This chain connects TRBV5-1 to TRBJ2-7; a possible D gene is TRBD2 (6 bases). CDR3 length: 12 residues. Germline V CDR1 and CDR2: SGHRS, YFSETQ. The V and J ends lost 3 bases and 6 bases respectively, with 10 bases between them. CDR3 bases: TGCGCCAGCAGCTATGTGGGGGGCGAGCAGTACTTC. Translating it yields CASSYVGGEQYF.

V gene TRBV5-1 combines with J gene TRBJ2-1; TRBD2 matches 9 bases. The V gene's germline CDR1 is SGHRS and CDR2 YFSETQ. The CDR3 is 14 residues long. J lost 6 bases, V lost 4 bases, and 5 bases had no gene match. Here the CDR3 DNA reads TGCGCCAGCAGCGGGGGACTAGCTTTCAATGAGCAGTTCTTC. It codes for CASSGGLAFNEQFF.

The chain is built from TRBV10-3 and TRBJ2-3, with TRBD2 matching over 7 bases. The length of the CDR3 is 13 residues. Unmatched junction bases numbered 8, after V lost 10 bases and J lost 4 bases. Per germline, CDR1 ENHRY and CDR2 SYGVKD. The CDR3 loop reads CATRWGRADTQYF. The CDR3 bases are TGTGCCACCCGATGGGGGAGGGCAGATACGCAGTATTTT.

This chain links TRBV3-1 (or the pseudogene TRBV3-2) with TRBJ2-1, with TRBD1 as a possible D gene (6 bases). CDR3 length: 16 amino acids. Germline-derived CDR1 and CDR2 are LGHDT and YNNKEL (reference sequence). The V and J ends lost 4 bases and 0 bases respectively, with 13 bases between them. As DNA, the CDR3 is TGTGCCAGCAGCCGGCAGGGGCGGAGCTCCTACAATGAGCAGTTCTTC. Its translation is CASSRQGRSSYNEQFF.